These T cell receptor beta chains were read from a single sample in a study of control samples from healthy donors and cancer patients. The method was immunoSEQ multiplex PCR; TCRdb's version includes in-frame clones alone and lacks a portion of them. The sample has under 70,000 clones; about 96% are singletons. Sequenced sample: blood. These receptors were collected from a woman younger than 30 in good health. CDR3s include the opening cysteine and the closing phenylalanine or tryptophan.

j_call	v_call	cdr3_aa
TRBJ2-3	TRBV28	CASIPGTGGNTDTQYF
TRBJ1-5	TRBV12-3/TRBV12-4	CASSLSSNQPQHF
TRBJ1-1	TRBV5-1	CASSSQAGMNTEAFF
TRBJ2-3	TRBV2	CASSWGKEDTQYF
TRBJ2-3	TRBV4-1	CASSQAWRGGGADTQYF
TRBJ1-1	TRBV19	CASTLAGPNTEAFF
TRBJ1-1	TRBV18	CASSPPSLTEAFF
TRBJ1-5	TRBV19	CASSIGTVNQPQHF
TRBJ1-6	TRBV9	CASSVGGTGRNSPLHF
TRBJ1-1	TRBV7-9	CASSFSGTANTEAFF
TRBJ1-1	TRBV19	CASSLQGANTEAFF
TRBJ2-7	TRBV7-9	CASSPLGGPYEQYF
TRBJ2-1	TRBV7-3	CASSLTPGQGGNEQFF
TRBJ2-7	TRBV3-1/TRBV3-2	CASSQTSRLYEQYF
TRBJ2-7	TRBV7-9	CASSGKGSYEQYF
TRBJ1-1	TRBV7-2	CASSLNRVNTEAFF
TRBJ1-1	TRBV2	CASSRSTGGSNTEAFF
TRBJ1-2	TRBV6-1	CASSEITALYGYTF
TRBJ1-6	TRBV7-2	CASSLAPGSPLHF
TRBJ2-5	TRBV19	CASRATGVETQYF
TRBJ1-1	TRBV12-3/TRBV12-4	CASSSRVGAFF
TRBJ1-5	TRBV5-1	CASSLGSGGNQPQHF
TRBJ1-2	TRBV3-1/TRBV3-2	CASSQQGGVNGYTF
TRBJ1-1	TRBV5-1	CASSLAGTLNTEAFF
TRBJ2-5	TRBV2	CASSAYEAEGGRETQYF
TRBJ2-3	TRBV7-9	CASSSRLAGGRVTQYF
TRBJ2-7	TRBV28	CASRSTFYLYEQYF
TRBJ2-2	TRBV6-4	CASSGQLTGELFF
TRBJ2-1	TRBV10-3	CAISRMTGSSYNEQFF
TRBJ1-5	TRBV10-3	CAIKREGSNQPQHF
TRBJ1-2	TRBV27	CASSFGQYYGYTF
TRBJ1-6	TRBV19	CASSIGSGRGLSPLHF